This TCR beta chain came from a study of blood T cell repertoires in COVID-19. The CDR3 runs to 23 residues. Germline CDR1 and CDR2: LGHNA and YNFKEQ. With 0 bases clipped from V and 3 bases from J, the junction kept 21 bases outside the gene matches. Some clones are missing from TCRdb's copy, which holds only in-frame ones; the method was immunoSEQ multiplex PCR. Of 100,000 to 150,000 clones in the sample, around 76% are singletons; the top ten hold around 5.2%. This chain uses TRBV4-2 with TRBJ2-2; 11 nucleotides match TRBD2. Sequenced input: peripheral blood. This clonotype was sampled from a man between 60 and 75 years old with acute or convalescent COVID-19. This CDR3 reads CASSQDNTPLAGGYFRYTGELFF. The DNA of the CDR3 is TGTGCCAGCAGCCAAGATAATACCCCTCTAGCGGGGGGTTATTTCCGATACACCGGGGAGCTGTTTTTT.